The clone carrying this T cell receptor (beta chain) was detected a few times. Its antigen is not identified. The data were obtained in a study of T-cell memory formation after mild COVID-19. Study in general: In these data, TCR clusters were largely donor specific. Broader study findings: Clones that got smaller from day 15 to 85 had even CD4/CD8, while clones growing later tipped toward CD4+. The finding that pre-infection memory included some responding clones suggested that cross-reactive memory joined.

The CDR3 has 15 amino acids. V was pared by 2 bases and J by 0 bases, with 11 bases between. Germline V gene lookup returns CDR1 SEHNR and CDR2 FQNEAQ (reference sequence). Constant-segment primers served in 5'RACE that generated TCR alpha and TCR beta cDNA libraries bearing sample barcodes and UMIs. TCRdb recomputed calls from the 5' RACE reads with MiXCR, one row per CDR3 protein. This repertoire shows roughly 110,000 distinct CDR3 sequences, approximately 15% found once; its top ten account for 28%. The chain has TRBV7-9 and TRBJ2-7, with D perhaps assigned TRBD1 or TRBD2 (5 bases each). What was sequenced was PBMCs or a T cell subset sorted from them (not recorded which). The sequence derives from an adult woman who had mild COVID-19 (a few samples of this study predate the infection). Cell type and time point are not known. As DNA, the CDR3 is TGTGCCAGCAGCTTAAAGGGGACGAGCTCCTACGAGCAGTACTTC. Residues: CASSLKGTSSYEQYF.